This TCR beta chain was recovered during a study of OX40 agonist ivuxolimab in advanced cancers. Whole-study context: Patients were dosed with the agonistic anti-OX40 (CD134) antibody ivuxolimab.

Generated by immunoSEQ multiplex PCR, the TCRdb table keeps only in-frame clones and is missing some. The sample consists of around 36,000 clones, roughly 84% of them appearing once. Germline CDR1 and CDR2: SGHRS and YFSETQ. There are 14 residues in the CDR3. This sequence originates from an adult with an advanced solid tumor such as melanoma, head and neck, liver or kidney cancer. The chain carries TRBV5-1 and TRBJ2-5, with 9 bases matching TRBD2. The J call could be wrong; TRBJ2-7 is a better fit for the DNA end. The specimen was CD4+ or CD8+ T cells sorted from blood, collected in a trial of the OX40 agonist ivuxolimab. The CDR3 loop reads CASKLTSGLNEQYF. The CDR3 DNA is TGCGCCAGCAAACTTACTAGCGGGCTGAACGAGCAGTACTTC.